This TCR beta chain was obtained from a study of blood T cell repertoires in COVID-19. Sequencing was performed with immunoSEQ multiplex PCR; in TCRdb, only in-frame clones are kept and a portion is missing. The sample has more than 300,000 clones; approximately 85% are singletons. The TCR comes from a woman in her forties or fifties with acute or convalescent COVID-19. The sample was peripheral blood.

The CDR3 nucleotides are TGTGCCAGCAGCGGACAGGGTAATCAGCCCCAGCATTTT. Translation: CASSGQGNQPQHF. The V call is TRBV3-1 (or the pseudogene TRBV3-2), the J call TRBJ1-5, with TRBD1 identical over 8 bases. The CDR3 consists of 13 residues. The germline gives CDR1 LGHDT, CDR2 YNNKEL (reference sequence). V shed 5 bases, J shed 4 bases, and the junction held 1 base outside the gene matches.